A single sample is the source of the 15 T cell receptor beta chains below, sequenced in a study of blood T cell repertoires in COVID-19. Sequencing used immunoSEQ multiplex PCR; TCRdb keeps in-frame clones, though not all of them. This table has 200,000 to 250,000 clones, around 80% appearing once. Sequencing used peripheral blood. These receptors all stem from a human donor in a cohort sampled during active COVID-19.

For the CDR3, the DNA is TGTGCCAGCAGCTCGCCCTGCCACAGCCCAGATACGCAGTATTTT. Its translation is CASSSPCHSPDTQYF. This chain links TRBV11-2 with TRBJ2-3; D uncertain. With 4 bases removed from V and 4 bases from J, the gap between germline ends came to 15 bases. This CDR3 has 15 amino acids. Germline-derived CDR1 and CDR2 are SGHAT and FQNNGV.

Concerning this clone itself: The same CDR3 can be traced to other DNA sequences in this sample. The rearrangement joins TRBV30 to TRBJ2-7, with D maybe TRBD2 (5 bases). The V end lost 1 base, the J end lost 0 bases, and 7 bases lay between the germline ends. CDR3 length: 13 amino acids. Germline values: CDR1 GTSNPN, CDR2 SVGIG (reference sequence). CDR3 protein: CAWSGGSSYEQYF. The CDR3 nucleotides are TGTGCCTGGAGTGGAGGGAGCTCCTACGAGCAGTACTTC. Full variable domain (missing parts from reference TRBV30 and TRBJ2-7): SQTIHQWPATLVQPVGSPLSLECTVEGTSNPNLYWYRQAAGRGLQLLFYSVGIGQISSEVPQNLSASRPQDRQFILSSKKLLLSDSGFYLCAWSGGSSYEQYFGPGTRLTVT.

The J gene is TRBJ2-1, the V gene TRBV28; 12 bases map to TRBD2. Germline values: CDR1 MDHEN, CDR2 SYDVKM. V trimming: 1 base; J trimming: 5 bases; junction bases outside the gene matches: 3. The CDR3 contains 16 residues. This chain's CDR3 is CASSLFRLAGDNEQFF. CDR3 nucleotides: TGTGCCAGCAGTTTATTTCGACTAGCGGGAGACAATGAGCAGTTCTTC.

This clone was picked up one time. The chain carries TRBV29-1 and TRBJ1-3, with D unclear. Germline CDR1 and CDR2: SQVTM and ANQGSEA. V gave up 7 bases and J gave up 4 bases, with 8 bases separating them. This CDR3 is 11 amino acids long. The chain's CDR3 is CSAAAGNTIYF. The CDR3 DNA reads TGCAGCGCCGCCGCGGGAAACACCATATATTTT.

J is TRBJ2-5 and V is TRBV3-1 (or the pseudogene TRBV3-2), with 12 positions matching TRBD2. This CDR3 contains 16 residues. Germline assignment: CDR1 LGHDT and CDR2 YNNKEL (reference sequence). Losses at the gene ends were 2 bases for V and 2 bases for J; bases not matched to a gene: 3. The CDR3 here is CASSQIGTSGQETQYF. CDR3 coding DNA: TGTGCCAGCAGCCAAATCGGGACTAGCGGGCAAGAGACCCAGTACTTC.

The chain is built from TRBV27 and TRBJ1-1; D not resolved. The CDR3 runs 13 residues. Germline V gene lookup returns CDR1 MNHEY and CDR2 SMNVEV (reference sequence). Deletions cut 8 bases from V and 7 bases from J, with 17 bases between. Written as DNA, the CDR3 is TGTGCCAGCTTCACTCGGGGTTCAAGTGAAGCTTTCTTT. It encodes CASFTRGSSEAFF.

This sequence joins TRBV2 and TRBJ1-5, with D possibly TRBD1 on 5 matching bases. V was trimmed by 4 bases and J by 1 base, leaving 14 bases between them. CDR3 size: 16 residues. Germline values: CDR1 SNHLY, CDR2 FYNNEI. CDR3: CASSAPGRLSNQPQHF. The DNA of the CDR3 is TGTGCCAGCAGTGCCCCAGGGCGGTTGAGCAATCAGCCCCAGCATTTT.

This chain uses TRBV6-5 with TRBJ1-2, with no clear D. The V and J ends lost 7 bases and 7 bases respectively, with 16 bases between them. This CDR3 region has 13 residues. Germline V gene sequence: CDR1 MNHEY, CDR2 SVGAGI. The CDR3 DNA sequence: TGTGCCAGCACGTTTGGGAGACCAGCTGGCTACACCTTC. Its protein is CASTFGRPAGYTF.

Many counts were recorded for this clone. This chain uses TRBV11-2 with TRBJ1-6; TRBD1 is a possible D gene (6 bases). V shed 5 bases and J shed 10 bases, with 18 bases lying between them. This CDR3 spans 15 amino acids. Per the germline V gene, CDR1 is SGHAT and CDR2 is FQNNGV. The CDR3 spells CASSPSGGARSPLHF. CDR3 sequence (DNA): TGTGCCAGCAGCCCTAGCGGGGGGGCGCGGTCACCCCTCCACTTT.

The chain links TRBV19 to TRBJ2-2; tentatively, D is TRBD1 (5 bases). The CDR3 is 12 residues long. Trimming left V 8 bases short and J 4 bases short, with 8 bases between. From germline, CDR1 is LNHDA and CDR2 SQIVND (reference sequence). In DNA, the CDR3 is TGTGCCAGTGACAGACCCACCGGGGAGCTGTTTTTT. Residues: CASDRPTGELFF.

The genes are TRBV27 and TRBJ2-7; 11 bases align to TRBD2. J gave up 3 bases and V 4 bases, and 8 bases lay outside the gene matches. The CDR3 contains 16 residues. Germline CDR1 reads MNHEY; CDR2 reads SMNVEV (reference sequence). CDR3 nucleotides: TGTGCCAGCAGTTCGGTAGTGACTAGCGGGGACTACGAGCAGTACTTC. Translated: CASSSVVTSGDYEQYF.

The chain is built from TRBV7-2 and TRBJ2-1; D might be TRBD2 (6 bases). CDR1 is SGHTA and CDR2 is FQGNSA in the germline V gene. CDR3 length equals 14 residues. V lost 0 bases to trimming and J lost 3 bases, with 6 bases between them. The CDR3 spells CASSLARDYNEQFF. Here the CDR3 DNA reads TGTGCCAGCAGCTTAGCGCGGGACTACAATGAGCAGTTCTTC.

V is TRBV6-4 and J is TRBJ1-1; 7 nucleotides match TRBD1. The germline gives CDR1 MRHNA, CDR2 SNTAGT. V lost 5 bases, J lost 4 bases, and 4 bases stayed unmatched. The CDR3 consists of 13 residues. CDR3 coding DNA: TGTGCCAGCAGTAACACAGGGGTCACTGAAGCTTTCTTT. It yields the protein CASSNTGVTEAFF.

This CDR3 is CASSVNLARGDTQYF. CDR3 bases: TGTGCCAGTAGCGTTAATTTAGCTCGGGGAGATACGCAGTATTTT. V usage is TRBV19 and J usage is TRBJ2-3; D is perhaps TRBD2 (5 bases). V was trimmed by 6 bases and J by 5 bases, leaving 18 bases between them. The germline V gene has CDR1 LNHDA and CDR2 SQIVND (reference sequence). The CDR3 totals 15 residues.

This chain connects TRBV7-2 to TRBJ1-1, with TRBD1 matching over 7 bases. The V segment lost 1 base and the J segment 5 bases; nucleotides outside the gene matches: 7. The CDR3 totals 15 residues. From germline, CDR1 is SGHTA and CDR2 FQGNSA. Written as DNA, the CDR3 is TGTGCCAGCAGCTTAGGGGCGACAGGGATGACTGAAGCTTTCTTT. It translates to CASSLGATGMTEAFF.